This T cell receptor beta chain is from a study of blood T cell repertoires in COVID-19. Background on the study: The samples span acute and convalescent COVID-19 from the United States, Italy and Spain. T cells, B-cell-depleted T cells, or PBMCs supplied cDNA or gDNA.

This table comes from immunoSEQ multiplex PCR, and its TCRdb copy is limited to in-frame clones, with some not included. The sample has about 260,000 clones; 84% are singletons. Trimming took off 4 bases at V and 1 base at J, with 11 bases between the two ends. CDR3 length equals 14 residues. Per germline, CDR1 SGHRS and CDR2 YFSETQ. This sequence joins TRBV5-1 and TRBJ2-5, with a weak D call TRBD2 (6 bases). The source of this sequence is a human donor in a cohort sampled during active COVID-19. The sample consisted of peripheral blood. CDR3 sequence reads: CASSPGGTQETQYF. CDR3 in DNA: TGCGCCAGCAGCCCCGGCGGGACCCAAGAGACCCAGTACTTC. Complete variable domain (other parts from reference TRBV5-1 and TRBJ2-5): KAGVTQTPRYLIKTRGQQVTLSCSPISGHRSVSWYQQTPGQGLQFLFEYFSETQRNKGNFPGRFSGRQFSNSRSEMNVSTLELGDSALYLCASSPGGTQETQYFGPGTRLLVL.